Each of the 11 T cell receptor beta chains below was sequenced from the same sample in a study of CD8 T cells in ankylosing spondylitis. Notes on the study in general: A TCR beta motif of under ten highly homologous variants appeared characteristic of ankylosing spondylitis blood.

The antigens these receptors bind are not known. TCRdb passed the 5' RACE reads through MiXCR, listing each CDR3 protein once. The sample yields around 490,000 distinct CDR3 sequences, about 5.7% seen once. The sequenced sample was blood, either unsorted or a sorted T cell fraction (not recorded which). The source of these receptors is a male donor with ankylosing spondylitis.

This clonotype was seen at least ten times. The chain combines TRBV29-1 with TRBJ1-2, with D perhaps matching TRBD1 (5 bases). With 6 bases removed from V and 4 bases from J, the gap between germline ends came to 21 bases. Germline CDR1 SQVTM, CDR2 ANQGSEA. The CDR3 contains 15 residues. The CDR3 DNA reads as TGCAGCGTCGCAACTGCCGAGGGGTCTGGCTATGGCTACACCTTC. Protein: CSVATAEGSGYGYTF. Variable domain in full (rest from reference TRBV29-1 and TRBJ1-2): SAVISQKPSRDICQRGTSLTIQCQVDSQVTMMFWYRQQPGQSLTLIATANQGSEATYESGFVIDKFPISRPNLTFSTLTVSNMSPEDSSIYLCSVATAEGSGYGYTFGSGTRLTVV.

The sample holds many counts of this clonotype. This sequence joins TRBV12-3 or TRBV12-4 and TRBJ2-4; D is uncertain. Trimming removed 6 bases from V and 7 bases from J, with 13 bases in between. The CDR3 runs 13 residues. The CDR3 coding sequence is TGTGCCAGCAGCCACGGTGGGCCCAACATTCAGTACTTC. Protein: CASSHGGPNIQYF.

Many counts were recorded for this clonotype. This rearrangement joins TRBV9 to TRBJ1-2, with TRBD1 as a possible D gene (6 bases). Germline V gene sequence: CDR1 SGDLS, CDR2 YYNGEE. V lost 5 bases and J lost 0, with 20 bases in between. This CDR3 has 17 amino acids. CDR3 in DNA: TGTGCCAGCAGGGGATATTACGGGACACCTACTAACTATGGCTACACCTTC. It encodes CASRGYYGTPTNYGYTF.

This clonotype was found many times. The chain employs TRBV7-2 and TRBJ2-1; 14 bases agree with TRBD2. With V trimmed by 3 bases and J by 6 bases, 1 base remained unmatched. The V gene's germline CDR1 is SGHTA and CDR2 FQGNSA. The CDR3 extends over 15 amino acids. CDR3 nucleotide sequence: TGTGCCAGCAGCTTTGGACTAGCGGGGGGCAATGAGCAGTTCTTC. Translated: CASSFGLAGGNEQFF.

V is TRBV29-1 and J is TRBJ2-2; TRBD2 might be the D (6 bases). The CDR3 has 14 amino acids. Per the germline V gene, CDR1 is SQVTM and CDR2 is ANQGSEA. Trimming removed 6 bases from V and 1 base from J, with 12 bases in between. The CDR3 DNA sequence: TGCAGCGTGACGGGACTTTTGAACACCGGGGAGCTGTTTTTT. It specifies CSVTGLLNTGELFF.

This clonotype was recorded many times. The CDR3 sequence: CASSLSYDSPLHF. DNA of the CDR3: TGCGCCAGCAGCTTGAGTTACGATTCACCCCTCCACTTT. This rearrangement joins TRBV5-1 to TRBJ1-6; D is undetermined. Germline CDR1 and CDR2: SGHRS and YFSETQ. The V end lost 1 base, the J end lost 8 bases, and 7 bases lay between the germline ends. This CDR3 comprises 13 residues.

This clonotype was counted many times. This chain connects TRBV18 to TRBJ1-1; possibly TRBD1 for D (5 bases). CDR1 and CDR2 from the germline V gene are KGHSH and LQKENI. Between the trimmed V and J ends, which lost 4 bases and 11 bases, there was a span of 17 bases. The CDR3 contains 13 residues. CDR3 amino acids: CASSRGTAEGAFF. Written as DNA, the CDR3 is TGTGCCAGCTCACGCGGGACTGCGGAAGGGGCTTTCTTT.

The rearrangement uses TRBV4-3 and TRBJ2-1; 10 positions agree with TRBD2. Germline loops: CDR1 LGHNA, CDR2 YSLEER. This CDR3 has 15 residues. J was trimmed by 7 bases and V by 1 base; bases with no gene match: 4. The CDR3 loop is CASSQGSGGRNEQFF. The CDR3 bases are TGCGCCAGCAGCCAAGGTAGCGGGGGGAGGAATGAGCAGTTCTTC.

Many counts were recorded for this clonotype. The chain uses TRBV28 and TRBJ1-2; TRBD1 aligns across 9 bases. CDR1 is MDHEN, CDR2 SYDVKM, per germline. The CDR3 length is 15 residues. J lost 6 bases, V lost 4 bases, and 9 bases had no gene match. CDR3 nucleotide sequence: TGTGCCAGCAGTTCTCCCGGGACAGGGTTTGATGGCTACACCTTC. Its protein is CASSSPGTGFDGYTF.

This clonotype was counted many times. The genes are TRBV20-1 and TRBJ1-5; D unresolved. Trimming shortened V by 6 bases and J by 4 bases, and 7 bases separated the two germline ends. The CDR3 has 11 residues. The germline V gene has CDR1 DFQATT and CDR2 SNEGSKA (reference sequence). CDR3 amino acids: CSAQSNQPQHF. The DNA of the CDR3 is TGCAGTGCCCAATCAAATCAGCCCCAGCATTTT.

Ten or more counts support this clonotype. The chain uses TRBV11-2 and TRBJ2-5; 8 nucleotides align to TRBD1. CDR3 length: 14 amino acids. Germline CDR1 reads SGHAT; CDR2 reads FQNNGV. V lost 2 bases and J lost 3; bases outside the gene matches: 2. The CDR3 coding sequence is TGTGCCAGCAGCTTACAGGACAGGGAAGAGACCCAGTACTTC. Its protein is CASSLQDREETQYF. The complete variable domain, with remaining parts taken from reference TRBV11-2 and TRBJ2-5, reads EAGVAQSPRYKIIEKRQSVAFWCNPISGHATLYWYQQILGQGPKLLIQFQNNGVVDDSQLPKDRFSAERLKGVDSTLKIQPAKLEDSAVYLCASSLQDREETQYFGPGTRLLVL.